The TCR beta chain under discussion was sequenced for a study of T cell clonotyping in hematopoietic cell transplantation. Study outcomes and limitations: Broader posttransplant TCR repertoire diversity was predicted by graft donor and pretransplant recipient Inverse Simpson Index values. CD4 and CD8 repertoire contributions could not be separated without sorting.

To note about this clone: Antigen specificity is unknown.

This CDR3 is 15 amino acids long. V was clipped by 4 bases and J by 0 bases; unmatched bases: 6. CDR1 and CDR2 from the germline V gene are MGHDK and SYGVNS. Samples: about 28 days before transplant, then days 30, 100 and 180 after. Data came from immunoSEQ multiplex PCR; TCRdb stores just in-frame clones and leaves some out. The table records 10,000 to 15,000 clones, roughly 89% of them present only once. The receptor's source is a female patient aged 50 to 65 who had an allogeneic stem cell transplant from an unrelated donor, so the T cells may come from the graft donor. Some clones in this sample may be carry-over from other donors' samples. The rearrangement joins TRBV25-1 to TRBJ2-7; TRBD1 agrees at 7 bases. This specimen consisted of PBMCs, obtained 100 days after allogeneic stem cell transplant. The CDR3 region has the DNA TGTGCCAGCAGTGGGGGGAACAGGGGCTCCTACGAGCAGTACTTC. Its translation: CASSGGNRGSYEQYF.